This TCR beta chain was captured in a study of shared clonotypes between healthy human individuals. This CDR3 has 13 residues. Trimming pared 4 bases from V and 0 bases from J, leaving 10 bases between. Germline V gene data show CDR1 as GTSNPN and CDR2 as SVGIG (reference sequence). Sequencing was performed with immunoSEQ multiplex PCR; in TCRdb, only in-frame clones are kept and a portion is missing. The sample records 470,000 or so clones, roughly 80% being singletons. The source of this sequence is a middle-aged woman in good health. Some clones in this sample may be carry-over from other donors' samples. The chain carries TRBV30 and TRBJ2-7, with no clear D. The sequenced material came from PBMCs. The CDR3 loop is CAWKRASSYEQYF. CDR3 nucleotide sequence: TGTGCCTGGAAACGAGCGTCCTCCTACGAGCAGTACTTC.